The rows below give T cell receptor beta chains drawn from one sample of a study of cytotoxic CD8 clonotypes in ibrutinib-treated CLL. Profiled with immunoSEQ multiplex PCR; TCRdb holds only in-frame clones, not every one. The sample contains around 52,000 clones, roughly three fifths of which appear only once. The material was PBMCs, obtained after 24 months of ibrutinib treatment. These receptors came from a human donor with chronic lymphocytic leukemia. CDR3s include the opening cysteine and the closing phenylalanine or tryptophan. Fields, in order: clone size, V gene, J gene, CDR3 length, D gene, CDR3 DNA, CDR3 protein. D genes are given only for firm matches. Not every row has a clone size; where given, it reads once, few, many or a size class.

few	TRBV6-5	TRBJ1-6	12	.	TGTGCCAGCAGTTACCGTCATTCACCCCTCCACTTT	CASSYRHSPLHF
many	TRBV28	TRBJ1-4	14	.	TGTGCCAGCAGTTTTTTCTTCGGTAATGAAAAACTGTTTTTT	CASSFFFGNEKLFF
.	TRBV28	TRBJ1-6	13	.	TGTGCCAGCAGTTTCGAGGAGTATTCACCCCTCCACTTT	CASSFEEYSPLHF
.	TRBV7-2	TRBJ2-2	15	TRBD2	TGTGCCAGCAGCCGCCGGACTAGCGGGGCCGGGGAGCTGTTTTTT	CASSRRTSGAGELFF
.	TRBV2	TRBJ1-2	12	.	TGTGCCAGCAGCCAAAGGGGCAATGGCTACACCTTC	CASSQRGNGYTF
.	TRBV7-8	TRBJ1-5	15	TRBD1	TGTGCCAGCAGCTTCAGGACAGGGGTAAATCAGCCCCAGCATTTT	CASSFRTGVNQPQHF
once	TRBV5-1	TRBJ1-4	16	TRBD1	TGCGCCAGCAGCTTGCAGACAGGGGGGATTAATGAAAAACTGTTTTTT	CASSLQTGGINEKLFF
.	TRBV6-5	TRBJ1-6	15	.	TGTGCCAGCAGTGGACTACTAGGGGTGAATTCACCCCTCCACTTT	CASSGLLGVNSPLHF
many	TRBV2	TRBJ1-5	15	TRBD1	TGTGCCAGCAGTCCTCGTCCAGGGGGCTCCCAGCCCCAGCATTTT	CASSPRPGGSQPQHF
.	TRBV10-3	TRBJ2-2	13	.	TGTGCCATCAGTGTCCAGGCGGGGGGGGAGCTGTTTTTT	CAISVQAGGELFF
once	TRBV14	TRBJ2-5	12	.	TGTGCCAGCAGCCAAGATTCTGAGACCCAGTACTTC	CASSQDSETQYF
.	TRBV18	TRBJ2-1	17	.	TGTGCCAGCTCCCTCACCCACCAGGGAGAATGGTTTGATGAGCAGTTCTTC	CASSLTHQGEWFDEQFF
.	TRBV28	TRBJ2-2	11	.	TGTGCCAGCAGTTTGACCGGGGAGCTGTTTTTT	CASSLTGELFF
.	TRBV27	TRBJ1-5	13	.	TGTGCCAGCAGCCAATGGGGGTTTCAGCCCCAGCATTTT	CASSQWGFQPQHF
.	TRBV5-8	TRBJ2-3	14	.	TGTGCCAGCAGCCTCGGTTTCGGCACAGATACGCAGTATTTT	CASSLGFGTDTQYF
.	TRBV28	TRBJ1-2	14	TRBD1	TGTGCCAGCACCTCTACAGGGGAGAACTATGGCTACACCTTC	CASTSTGENYGYTF
.	TRBV19	TRBJ2-2	13	.	TGTGCCAGTAGTATGCGGGGTTACGGGGAGCTGTTTTTT	CASSMRGYGELFF
.	TRBV7-9	TRBJ2-3	17	TRBD1	TGTGCCAGCAGCTTAGGGACGACAGGGGGGGGCACAGATACGCAGTATTTT	CASSLGTTGGGTDTQYF
.	TRBV28	TRBJ1-6	16	.	TGTGCCAGCAGTTTTCGCCAGACAGGAGCAAATTCACCCCTCCACTTT	CASSFRQTGANSPLHF
.	TRBV7-2	TRBJ2-3	15	TRBD2	TGTGCCAGCAGCTTTCTAGCGGTTGGCACAGATACGCAGTATTTT	CASSFLAVGTDTQYF
.	TRBV16	TRBJ1-2	15	TRBD1	TGTGCCAGCAGCCAAAGGACAGGGGGACTCTATGGCTACACCTTC	CASSQRTGGLYGYTF
medium-sized	TRBV4-1	TRBJ2-4	14	.	TGCGCCAGCAGCCAAGAAGGGCAGGGAAACATTCAGTACTTC	CASSQEGQGNIQYF
.	TRBV2	TRBJ2-1	15	TRBD1	TGTGCCAGCAGTGTTAGCGACAGGGTGTCGGGTGAGCAGTTCTTC	CASSVSDRVSGEQFF
.	TRBV5-1	TRBJ1-1	15	.	TGCGCCAGCAGCTTGAAAACCGGGCGGGCAACTGAAGCTTTCTTT	CASSLKTGRATEAFF
.	TRBV29-1	TRBJ2-3	14	TRBD1	TGCAGCGTGGGGGGACAGGGGGTCTTGGATACGCAGTATTTT	CSVGGQGVLDTQYF
.	TRBV5-1	TRBJ1-2	15	TRBD1	TGCGCCAGCAGCTTGGAAGGGACAGGGTTTGATGGCTACACCTTC	CASSLEGTGFDGYTF
.	TRBV11-3	TRBJ2-3	15	.	TGTGCCAGCAGCCATGGATCTATAGGCACAGATACGCAGTATTTT	CASSHGSIGTDTQYF